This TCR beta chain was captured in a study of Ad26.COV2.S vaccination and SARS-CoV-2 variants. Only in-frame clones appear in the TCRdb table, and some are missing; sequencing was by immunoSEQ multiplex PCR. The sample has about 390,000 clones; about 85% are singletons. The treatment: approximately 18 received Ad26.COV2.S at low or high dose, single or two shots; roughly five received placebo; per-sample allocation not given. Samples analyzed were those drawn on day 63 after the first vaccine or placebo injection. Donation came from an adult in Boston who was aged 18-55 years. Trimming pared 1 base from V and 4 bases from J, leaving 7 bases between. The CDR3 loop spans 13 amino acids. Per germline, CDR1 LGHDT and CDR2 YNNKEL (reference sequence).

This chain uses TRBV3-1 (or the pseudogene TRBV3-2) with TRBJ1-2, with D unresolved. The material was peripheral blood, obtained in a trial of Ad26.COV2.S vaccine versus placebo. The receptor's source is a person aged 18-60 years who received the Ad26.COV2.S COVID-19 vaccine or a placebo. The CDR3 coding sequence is TGTGCCAGCAGCCAAGTCCCCTCCTATGGCTACACCTTC. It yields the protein CASSQVPSYGYTF.